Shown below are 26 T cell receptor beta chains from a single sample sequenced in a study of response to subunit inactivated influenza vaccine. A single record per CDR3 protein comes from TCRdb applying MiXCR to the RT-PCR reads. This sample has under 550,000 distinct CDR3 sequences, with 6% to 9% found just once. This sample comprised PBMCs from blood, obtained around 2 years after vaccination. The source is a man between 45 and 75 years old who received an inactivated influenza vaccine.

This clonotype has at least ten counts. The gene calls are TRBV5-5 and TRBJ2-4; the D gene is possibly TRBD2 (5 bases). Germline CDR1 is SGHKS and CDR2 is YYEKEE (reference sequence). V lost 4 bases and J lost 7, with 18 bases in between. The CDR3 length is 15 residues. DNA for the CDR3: TGTGCCAGCAGCCCCGTGAGGTCCACGGGGAACATTCAGTACTTC. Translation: CASSPVRSTGNIQYF.

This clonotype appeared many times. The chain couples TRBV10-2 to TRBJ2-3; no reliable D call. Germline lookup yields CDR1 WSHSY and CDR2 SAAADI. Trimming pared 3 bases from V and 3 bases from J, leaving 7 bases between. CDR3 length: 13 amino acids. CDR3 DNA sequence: TGCGCCAGCAGTGACCCCGGGACAGATACGCAGTATTTT. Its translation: CASSDPGTDTQYF.

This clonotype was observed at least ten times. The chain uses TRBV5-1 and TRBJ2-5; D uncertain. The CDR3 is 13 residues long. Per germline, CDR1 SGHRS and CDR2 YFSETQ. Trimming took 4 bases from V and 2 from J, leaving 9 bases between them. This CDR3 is CASSMQLQETQYF. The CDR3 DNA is TGCGCCAGCAGCATGCAGCTACAAGAGACCCAGTACTTC. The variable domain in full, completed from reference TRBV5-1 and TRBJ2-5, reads KAGVTQTPRYLIKTRGQQVTLSCSPISGHRSVSWYQQTPGQGLQFLFEYFSETQRNKGNFPGRFSGRQFSNSRSEMNVSTLELGDSALYLCASSMQLQETQYFGPGTRLLVL.

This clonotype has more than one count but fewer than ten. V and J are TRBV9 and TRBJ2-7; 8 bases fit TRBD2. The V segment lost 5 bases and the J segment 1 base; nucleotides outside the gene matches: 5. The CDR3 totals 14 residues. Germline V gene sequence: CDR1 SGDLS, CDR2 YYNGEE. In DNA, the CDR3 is TGTGCCAGCAGTACCGGGACTAGTTCCTACGAGCAGTACTTC. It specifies CASSTGTSSYEQYF.

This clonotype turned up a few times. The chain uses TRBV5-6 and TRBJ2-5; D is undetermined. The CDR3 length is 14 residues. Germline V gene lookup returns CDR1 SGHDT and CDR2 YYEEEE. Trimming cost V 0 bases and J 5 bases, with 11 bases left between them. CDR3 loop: CASSLVLAQETQYF. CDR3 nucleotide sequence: TGTGCCAGCAGCTTGGTTCTGGCGCAGGAGACCCAGTACTTC.

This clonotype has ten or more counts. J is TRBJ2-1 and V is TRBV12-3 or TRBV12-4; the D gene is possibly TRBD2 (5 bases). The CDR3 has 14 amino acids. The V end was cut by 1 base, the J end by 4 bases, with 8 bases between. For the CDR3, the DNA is TGTGCCAGCAGTTTAGGGACTGCTTACAATGAGCAGTTCTTC. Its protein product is CASSLGTAYNEQFF.

For the CDR3, the DNA is TGCAGTGCTAGCCCCACGGAAAGCGTGTATCAGCCCCAGCATTTT. Protein: CSASPTESVYQPQHF. The chain has TRBV20-1 and TRBJ1-5; D remains ambiguous. The CDR3 consists of 15 residues. Germline loops: CDR1 DFQATT, CDR2 SNEGSKA (reference sequence). The germline V and J ends were trimmed by 3 bases and 5 bases, with 17 bases remaining between them.

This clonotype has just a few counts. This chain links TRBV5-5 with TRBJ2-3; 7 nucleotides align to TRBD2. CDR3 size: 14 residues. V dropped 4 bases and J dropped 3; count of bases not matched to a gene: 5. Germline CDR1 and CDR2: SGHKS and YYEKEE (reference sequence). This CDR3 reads CASSPGLETDTQYF. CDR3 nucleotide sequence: TGTGCCAGCAGCCCCGGACTAGAAACAGATACGCAGTATTTT.

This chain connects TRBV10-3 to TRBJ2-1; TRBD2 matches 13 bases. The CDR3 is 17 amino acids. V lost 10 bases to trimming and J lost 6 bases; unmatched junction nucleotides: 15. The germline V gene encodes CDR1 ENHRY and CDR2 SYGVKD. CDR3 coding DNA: TGTGCCACCTCAGGACTAGCGGGAGTCGCCGGTCCCAATGAGCAGTTCTTC. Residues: CATSGLAGVAGPNEQFF.

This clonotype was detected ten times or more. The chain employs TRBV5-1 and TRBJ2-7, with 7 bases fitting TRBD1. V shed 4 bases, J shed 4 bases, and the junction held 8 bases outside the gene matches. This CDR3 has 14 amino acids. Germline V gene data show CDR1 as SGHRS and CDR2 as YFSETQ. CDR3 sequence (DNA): TGCGCCAGCAGCCAATCACAGGGGTGGTACGAGCAGTACTTC. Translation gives CASSQSQGWYEQYF.

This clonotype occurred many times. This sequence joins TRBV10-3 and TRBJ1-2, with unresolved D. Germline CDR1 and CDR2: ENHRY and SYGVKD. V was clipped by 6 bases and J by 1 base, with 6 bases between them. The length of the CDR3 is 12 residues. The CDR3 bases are TGTGCCATCAGCGGATTTAACTATGGCTACACCTTC. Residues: CAISGFNYGYTF.

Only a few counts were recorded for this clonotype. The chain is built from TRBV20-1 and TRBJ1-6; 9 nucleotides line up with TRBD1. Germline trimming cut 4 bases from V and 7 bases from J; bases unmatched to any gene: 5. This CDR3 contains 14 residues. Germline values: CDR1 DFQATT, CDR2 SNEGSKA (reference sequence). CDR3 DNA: TGCAGTGCTAAGTGGACAGGGGCAAATTCACCCCTCCACTTT. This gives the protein CSAKWTGANSPLHF.

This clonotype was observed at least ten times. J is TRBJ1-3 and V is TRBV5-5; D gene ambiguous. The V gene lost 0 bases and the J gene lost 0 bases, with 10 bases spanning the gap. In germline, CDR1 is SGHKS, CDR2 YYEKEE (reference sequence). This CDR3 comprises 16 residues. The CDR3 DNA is TGTGCCAGCAGCTTGGGGTGGAGGAGCTCTGGAAACACCATATATTTT. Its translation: CASSLGWRSSGNTIYF. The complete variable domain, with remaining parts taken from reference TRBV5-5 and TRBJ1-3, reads DAGVTQSPTHLIKTRGQQVTLRCSPISGHKSVSWYQQVLGQGPQFIFQYYEKEERGRGNFPDRFSARQFPNYSSELNVNALLLGDSALYLCASSLGWRSSGNTIYFGEGSWLTVV.

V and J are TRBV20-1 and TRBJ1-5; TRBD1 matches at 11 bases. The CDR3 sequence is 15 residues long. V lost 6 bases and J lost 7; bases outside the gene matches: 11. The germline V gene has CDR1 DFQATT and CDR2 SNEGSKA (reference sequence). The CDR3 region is CSAIYGTGGRQPQHF. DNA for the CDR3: TGCAGTGCCATTTACGGGACAGGGGGAAGACAGCCCCAGCATTTT.

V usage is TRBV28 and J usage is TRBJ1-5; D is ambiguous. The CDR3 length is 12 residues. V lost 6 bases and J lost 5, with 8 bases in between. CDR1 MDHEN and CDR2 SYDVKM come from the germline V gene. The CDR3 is CASRRGDQPQHF. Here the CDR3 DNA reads TGTGCCAGCAGGCGGGGAGATCAGCCCCAGCATTTT.

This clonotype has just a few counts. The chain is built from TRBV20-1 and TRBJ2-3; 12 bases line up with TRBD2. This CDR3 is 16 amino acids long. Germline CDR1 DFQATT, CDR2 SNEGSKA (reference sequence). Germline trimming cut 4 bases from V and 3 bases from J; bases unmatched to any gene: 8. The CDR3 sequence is CSATLRTSGVTDTQYF. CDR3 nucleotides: TGCAGTGCTACGCTCCGGACTAGCGGGGTTACAGATACGCAGTATTTT.

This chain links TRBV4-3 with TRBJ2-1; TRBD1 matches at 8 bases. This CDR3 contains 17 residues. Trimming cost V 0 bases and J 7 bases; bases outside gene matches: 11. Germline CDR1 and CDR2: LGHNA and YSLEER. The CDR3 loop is CASSQDYRTGLLNEQFF. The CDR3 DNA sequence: TGCGCCAGCAGCCAAGATTATCGGACAGGGCTGTTGAATGAGCAGTTCTTC.

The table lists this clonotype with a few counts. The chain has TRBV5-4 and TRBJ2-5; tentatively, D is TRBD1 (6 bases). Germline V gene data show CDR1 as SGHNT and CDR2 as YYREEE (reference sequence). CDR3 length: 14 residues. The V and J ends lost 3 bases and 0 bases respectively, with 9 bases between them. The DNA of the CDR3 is TGTGCCAGCAGCTCAGGACAGTACCAAGAGACCCAGTACTTC. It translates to CASSSGQYQETQYF.

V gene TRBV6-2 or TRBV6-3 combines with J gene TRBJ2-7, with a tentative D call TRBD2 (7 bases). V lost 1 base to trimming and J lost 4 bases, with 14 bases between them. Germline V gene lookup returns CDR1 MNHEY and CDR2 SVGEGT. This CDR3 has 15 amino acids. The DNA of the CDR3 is TGTGCCAGCAGTTACTTCGGGGGGCAGGGATACGAGCAGTACTTC. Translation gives CASSYFGGQGYEQYF.

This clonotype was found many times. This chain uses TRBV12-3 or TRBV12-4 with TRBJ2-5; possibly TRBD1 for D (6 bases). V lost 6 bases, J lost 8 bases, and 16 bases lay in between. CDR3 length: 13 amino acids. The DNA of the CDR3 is TGTGCCAGCAGCACCGGGACACTCCTCACCCAGTACTTC. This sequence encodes CASSTGTLLTQYF.

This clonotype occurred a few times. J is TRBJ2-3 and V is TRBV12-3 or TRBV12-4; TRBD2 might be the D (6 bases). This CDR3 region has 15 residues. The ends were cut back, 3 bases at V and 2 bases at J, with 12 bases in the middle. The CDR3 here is CASSLTRQNTDTQYF. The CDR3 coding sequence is TGTGCCAGCAGTTTGACTAGGCAAAACACAGATACGCAGTATTTT.

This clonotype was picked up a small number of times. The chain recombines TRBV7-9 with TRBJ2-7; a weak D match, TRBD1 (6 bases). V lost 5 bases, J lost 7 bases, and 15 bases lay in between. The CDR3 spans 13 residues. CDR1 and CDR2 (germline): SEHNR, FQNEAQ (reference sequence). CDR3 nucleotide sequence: TGTGCCAGCAGCCCGGACAGATCTGGAGAGCAGTACTTC. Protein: CASSPDRSGEQYF.

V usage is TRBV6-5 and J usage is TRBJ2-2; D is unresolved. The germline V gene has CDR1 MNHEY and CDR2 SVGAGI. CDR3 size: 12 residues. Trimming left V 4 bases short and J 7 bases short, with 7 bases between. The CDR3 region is CASSWWGGELFF. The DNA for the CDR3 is TGTGCCAGCAGTTGGTGGGGCGGGGAGCTGTTTTTT.

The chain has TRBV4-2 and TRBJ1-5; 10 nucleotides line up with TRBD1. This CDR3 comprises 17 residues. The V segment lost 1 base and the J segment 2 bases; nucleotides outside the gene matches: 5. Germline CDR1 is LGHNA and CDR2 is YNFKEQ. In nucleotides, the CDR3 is TGTGCCAGCAGCCAAGTCCTCGGGACAGGGGGCAATCAGCCCCAGCATTTT. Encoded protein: CASSQVLGTGGNQPQHF.

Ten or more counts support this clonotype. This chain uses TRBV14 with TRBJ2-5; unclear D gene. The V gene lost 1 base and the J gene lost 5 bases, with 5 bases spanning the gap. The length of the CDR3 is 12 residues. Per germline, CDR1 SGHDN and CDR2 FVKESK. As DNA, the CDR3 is TGTGCCAGCAGCCAAGTTGGCGAGACCCAGTACTTC. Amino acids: CASSQVGETQYF.

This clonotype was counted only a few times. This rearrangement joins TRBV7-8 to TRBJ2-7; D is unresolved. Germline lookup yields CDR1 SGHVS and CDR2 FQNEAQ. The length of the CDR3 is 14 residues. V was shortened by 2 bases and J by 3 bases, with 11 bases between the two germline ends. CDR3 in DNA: TGTGCCAGCAGCTTAATGGCTAACAGCTACGAGCAGTACTTC. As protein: CASSLMANSYEQYF.